Sequencing of this TCR beta chain was carried out in a study of blood T cell repertoires in COVID-19. Overall study: From the United States, Italy and Spain came samples of acute and convalescent COVID-19. In each case, the material was cDNA or gDNA derived from T cells, B-cell-depleted T cells, or PBMCs.

Original processing methods: Counts of nucleated cells, estimated from reference gene primer amplification, were obtained. Repertoires were generated with immunoSEQ multiplex PCR, while TCRdb's copy carries only in-frame clones and drops some. V, J and clone size reflect that table, while D and trimming were determined from the DNA. The table lists around 250,000 clones, 83% of them singletons. The germline V and J ends were trimmed by 4 bases and 1 base, with 10 bases remaining between them. This CDR3 spans 14 amino acids. Per the germline V gene, CDR1 is LNHDA and CDR2 is SQIVND (reference sequence).

The chain carries TRBV19 and TRBJ1-1; D gene uncertain. Sequencing was carried out using peripheral blood. This receptor was taken from a man of 80 years or more with acute or convalescent COVID-19. CDR3 protein: CASSTRTGNTEAFF. CDR3 nucleotide sequence: TGTGCCAGTAGTACCCGGACTGGGAACACTGAAGCTTTCTTT.